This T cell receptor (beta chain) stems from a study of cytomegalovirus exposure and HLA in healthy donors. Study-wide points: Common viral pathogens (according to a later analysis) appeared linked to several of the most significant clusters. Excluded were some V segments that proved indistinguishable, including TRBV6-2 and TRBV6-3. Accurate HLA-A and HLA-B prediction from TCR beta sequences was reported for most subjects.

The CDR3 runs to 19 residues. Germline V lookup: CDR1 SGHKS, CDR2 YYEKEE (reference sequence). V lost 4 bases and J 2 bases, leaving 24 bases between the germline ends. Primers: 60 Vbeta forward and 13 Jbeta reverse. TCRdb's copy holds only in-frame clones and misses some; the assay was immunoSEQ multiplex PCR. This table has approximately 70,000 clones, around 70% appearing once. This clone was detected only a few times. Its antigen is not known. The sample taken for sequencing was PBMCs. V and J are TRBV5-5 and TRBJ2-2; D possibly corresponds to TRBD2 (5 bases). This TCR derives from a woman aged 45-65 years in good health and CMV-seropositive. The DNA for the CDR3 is TGTGCCAGCAGCCAGGTAGAGATGTCAGCGGAACTTAACACCGGGGAGCTGTTTTTT. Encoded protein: CASSQVEMSAELNTGELFF.